This TCR beta chain stems from a study of blood T cell repertoires in COVID-19. Study as a whole: Samples of COVID-19 (acute and convalescent) were obtained from the United States, Italy and Spain. PBMCs, B-cell-depleted T cells, or T cells provided the cDNA or gDNA that made up the material.

Methods used by the authors: Amplifying reference gene primers gave estimates of nucleated cell counts. The table came from immunoSEQ multiplex PCR; TCRdb's copy has only in-frame clones and leaves some out. The V and J calls and clone size were taken over from that table, and D and trimming were inferred from the DNA. The repertoire has tens of thousands of clones, roughly 85% of them found once; the top ten carry about 16%. V lost 0 bases and J lost 3; bases outside the gene matches: 5. Germline V gene lookup returns CDR1 SGHTA and CDR2 FQGNSA. The CDR3 is made up of 17 amino acids. This receptor was taken from a human donor in a cohort sampled during active COVID-19. The chain carries TRBV7-2 and TRBJ2-2; 9 positions agree with TRBD2. The sample taken for sequencing was peripheral blood. The CDR3, as DNA: TGTGCCAGCAGCTTAGCGGATAGCGGGGGATACACCGGGGAGCTGTTTTTT. Its protein product is CASSLADSGGYTGELFF.